Only a few counts were recorded for the clone carrying this T cell receptor (beta chain). Original data processing: Reference gene primer amplification gave nucleated cell count estimates. TCRdb's table, derived via immunoSEQ multiplex PCR, lists solely in-frame clones and lacks some. The DNA was the basis for D and trimming; V, J and clone size are from that table. The data contain about 27,000 clones, roughly four fifths of them singletons. The entry originates in a study of blood T cell repertoires in COVID-19. Study overall: The United States, Italy and Spain were the sources of the acute and convalescent COVID-19 samples. PBMCs, B-cell-depleted T cells, or T cells provided the cDNA or gDNA that made up the material.

The CDR3 totals 13 residues. Trimming took 5 bases from V and 2 from J, leaving 10 bases between them. Germline CDR1 is SGHNT and CDR2 is YYREEE (reference sequence). Sequencing was carried out using peripheral blood. V and J are TRBV5-4 and TRBJ2-5; the D gene is possibly TRBD1 (6 bases). The TCR sequence derives from a man aged 70-80 years with acute or convalescent COVID-19. Here the CDR3 DNA reads TGTGCCAGCAGTAGGACAGCGCAAGAGACCCAGTACTTC. Its protein product is CASSRTAQETQYF.